A selection of T cell receptor beta chains follows, all from one sample in a study of OX40 agonist ivuxolimab in advanced cancers. TCRdb keeps only in-frame clones here, not all; method: immunoSEQ multiplex PCR. The sample lists some 19,000 clones; approximately 80% were seen once. The starting material was CD4+ or CD8+ T cells sorted from blood, obtained in a trial of the OX40 agonist ivuxolimab. These receptors originate from an adult with an advanced solid tumor such as melanoma, head and neck, liver or kidney cancer. Each CDR3 is given without its conserved first and last residue. Each record gives: J gene, V gene, CDR3 length, CDR3 protein.

TRBJ2-3	TRBV6-5	11	ASNDRYTDTQY
TRBJ2-3	TRBV6-5	13	ASSYLAGPTDTQY
TRBJ1-2	TRBV20-1	9	SAIAGEGYT
TRBJ1-3	TRBV5-4	16	ASSLDGLQGSSGNTIY
TRBJ1-2	TRBV9	13	ASSVAVYQGSGYT
TRBJ1-1	TRBV19	11	ASSMGPNTEAF
TRBJ2-7	TRBV9	14	ASSVATGGSTYEQY
TRBJ2-3	TRBV2	12	ASSTGQGDDTQY
TRBJ1-1	TRBV19	13	ASSIEGGGNTEAF
TRBJ1-4	TRBV27	14	ASSSLQTGKNEKLF
TRBJ2-7	TRBV4-2	10	ASSLGSYEQY
TRBJ2-1	TRBV5-4	14	ASSLPTGFGGNEQF
TRBJ2-2	TRBV19	15	ASIRDGEATNTGELF
TRBJ2-3	TRBV19	12	ASSIGGGTDTQY
TRBJ2-3	TRBV5-8	10	ASSPGGDTQY
TRBJ2-3	TRBV28	14	ATSSAVAGRTDTQY
TRBJ2-1	TRBV19	12	ASSSSGSYNEQF
TRBJ1-5	TRBV6-5	11	ASIGKPNQPQH